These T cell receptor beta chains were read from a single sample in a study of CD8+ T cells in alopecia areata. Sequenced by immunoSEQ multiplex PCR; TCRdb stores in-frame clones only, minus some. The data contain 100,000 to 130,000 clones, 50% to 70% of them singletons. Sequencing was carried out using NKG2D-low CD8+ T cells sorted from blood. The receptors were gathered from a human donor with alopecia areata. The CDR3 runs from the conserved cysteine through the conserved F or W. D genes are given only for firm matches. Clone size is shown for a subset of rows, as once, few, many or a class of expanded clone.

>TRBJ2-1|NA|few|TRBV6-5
CASSYSRLGEEFF
TGTGCCAGCAGTTACTCGAGACTAGGGGAGGAGTTCTTC
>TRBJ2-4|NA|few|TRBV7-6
CASSAGERRFHIQYF
TGTGCCAGCAGCGCAGGGGAGAGGCGTTTTCACATTCAGTACTTC
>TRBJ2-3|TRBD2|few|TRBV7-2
CASSPTAGVLDTQYF
TGTGCCAGCAGCCCCACAGCGGGAGTGTTGGATACGCAGTATTTT
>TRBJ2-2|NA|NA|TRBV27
CASSVGGSTGELFF
TGTGCCAGCAGCGTCGGGGGAAGCACCGGGGAGCTGTTTTTT
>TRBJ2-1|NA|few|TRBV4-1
CASSQNRNNEQFF
TGCGCCAGCAGCCAAAACAGGAACAATGAGCAGTTCTTC
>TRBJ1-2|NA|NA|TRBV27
CASRPRGGIYGYTF
TGTGCCAGCAGACCCAGGGGAGGAATTTATGGCTACACCTTC
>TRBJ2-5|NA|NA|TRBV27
CASSLVDSQETQYF
TGTGCCAGCAGTTTAGTGGACAGTCAAGAGACCCAGTACTTC
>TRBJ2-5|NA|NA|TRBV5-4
CASSSPLREQYF
TGTGCCAGCAGCTCCCCGCTACGGGAGCAGTACTTC
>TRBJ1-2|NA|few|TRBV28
CASSFKGNYGYTF
TGTGCCAGCAGTTTCAAAGGAAACTATGGCTACACCTTC
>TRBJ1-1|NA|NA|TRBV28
CASSFWVRNTEAFF
TGTGCCAGCAGTTTTTGGGTTAGGAACACTGAAGCTTTCTTT
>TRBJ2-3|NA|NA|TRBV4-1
CASSQVLVPTDTQYF
TGCGCCAGCAGCCAAGTACTAGTCCCGACAGATACGCAGTATTTT
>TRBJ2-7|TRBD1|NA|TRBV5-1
CASSDAPGQGTYEQYF
TGCGCCAGCAGTGATGCTCCGGGACAGGGTACCTACGAGCAGTACTTC
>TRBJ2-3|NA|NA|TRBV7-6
CASSFYEGFTDTQYF
TGTGCCAGCAGCTTCTATGAGGGATTCACAGATACGCAGTATTTT